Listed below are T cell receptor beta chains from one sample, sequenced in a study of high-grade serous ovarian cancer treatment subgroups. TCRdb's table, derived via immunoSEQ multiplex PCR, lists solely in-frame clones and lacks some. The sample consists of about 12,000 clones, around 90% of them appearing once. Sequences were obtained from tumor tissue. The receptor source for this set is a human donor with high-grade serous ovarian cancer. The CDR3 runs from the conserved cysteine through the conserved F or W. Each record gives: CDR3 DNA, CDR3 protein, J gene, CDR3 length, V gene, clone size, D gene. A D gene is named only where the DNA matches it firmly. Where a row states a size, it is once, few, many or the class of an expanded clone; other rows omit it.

CDR3 DNA: TGTGCCATCAGCCCTCGGGACAGGAGGACTGAAGCTTTCTTT
CDR3 protein: CAISPRDRRTEAFF
J gene: TRBJ1-1
CDR3 length: 14
V gene: TRBV10-3
clone size: .
D gene: TRBD1

CDR3 DNA: TGCGCCAGCAGCCAAGATCGCGGGACAGGGATGTACGAGCAGTACTTC
CDR3 protein: CASSQDRGTGMYEQYF
J gene: TRBJ2-7
CDR3 length: 16
V gene: TRBV4-1
clone size: .
D gene: TRBD1

CDR3 DNA: TGTGCCAGCAGCTTCGGCAGGGGTCCCTCTGGAAACACCATATATTTT
CDR3 protein: CASSFGRGPSGNTIYF
J gene: TRBJ1-3
CDR3 length: 16
V gene: TRBV7-2
clone size: .
D gene: .

CDR3 DNA: TGTGCCACCAGCAGCCGTCCAGGGGTTAAGGGCTACACCTTC
CDR3 protein: CATSSRPGVKGYTF
J gene: TRBJ1-2
CDR3 length: 14
V gene: TRBV15
clone size: .
D gene: .

CDR3 DNA: TGCGCCAGCAGCTTGGTCGGTGGGGCTCAGCCCCAGCATTTT
CDR3 protein: CASSLVGGAQPQHF
J gene: TRBJ1-5
CDR3 length: 14
V gene: TRBV5-1
clone size: .
D gene: .

CDR3 DNA: TGTGCCAGTAGTATCACAGGGTCGAACACTGAAGCTTTCTTT
CDR3 protein: CASSITGSNTEAFF
J gene: TRBJ1-1
CDR3 length: 14
V gene: TRBV19
clone size: .
D gene: .

CDR3 DNA: TGTGCCAGCAGCCCGATGGGCTTCGGCACAGATACGCAGTATTTT
CDR3 protein: CASSPMGFGTDTQYF
J gene: TRBJ2-3
CDR3 length: 15
V gene: TRBV7-2
clone size: .
D gene: .

CDR3 DNA: TGTGCCATCAGAGGACAGGGACGGTTAACTGAAGCTTTCTTT
CDR3 protein: CAIRGQGRLTEAFF
J gene: TRBJ1-1
CDR3 length: 14
V gene: TRBV10-3
clone size: .
D gene: TRBD1

CDR3 DNA: TGCGCCAGCAGCTTGTATCAGGGGGGGAACACCATATATTTT
CDR3 protein: CASSLYQGGNTIYF
J gene: TRBJ1-3
CDR3 length: 14
V gene: TRBV5-1
clone size: .
D gene: TRBD1

CDR3 DNA: TGTGCCAGCAGTGAACGAGACAGTTATGGCTACACCTTC
CDR3 protein: CASSERDSYGYTF
J gene: TRBJ1-2
CDR3 length: 13
V gene: TRBV25-1
clone size: .
D gene: .

CDR3 DNA: TGTGCCAGCAGTGGCACGGACAGGGGGAGCTACGAGCAGTACTTC
CDR3 protein: CASSGTDRGSYEQYF
J gene: TRBJ2-7
CDR3 length: 15
V gene: TRBV25-1
clone size: .
D gene: TRBD1

CDR3 DNA: TGTGCTAGTGGTTCCGGGGAGACCCAGTACTTC
CDR3 protein: CASGSGETQYF
J gene: TRBJ2-5
CDR3 length: 11
V gene: TRBV12-5
clone size: .
D gene: .

CDR3 DNA: TGTGCCAGCAGTGAGATTGCGGGGGGGTACGAGCAGTACTTC
CDR3 protein: CASSEIAGGYEQYF
J gene: TRBJ2-7
CDR3 length: 14
V gene: TRBV2
clone size: .
D gene: TRBD2

CDR3 DNA: TGTGCCAGCAGCTCGGGACTAGCGGGGGTCTACGAGCAGTACTTC
CDR3 protein: CASSSGLAGVYEQYF
J gene: TRBJ2-7
CDR3 length: 15
V gene: TRBV4-2
clone size: .
D gene: TRBD2

CDR3 DNA: TGTGCCAGTATCGACGGGAGGGGGCTCGTGACCACTGAAGCTTTCTTT
CDR3 protein: CASIDGRGLVTTEAFF
J gene: TRBJ1-1
CDR3 length: 16
V gene: TRBV19
clone size: .
D gene: TRBD1

CDR3 DNA: TGTGCCACCAGCGGCTACCGCTGGCGCGAGCAGTACTTC
CDR3 protein: CATSGYRWREQYF
J gene: TRBJ2-7
CDR3 length: 13
V gene: TRBV15
clone size: .
D gene: .

CDR3 DNA: TGCAGCACAATGGGGGGACAGACACTGTCGAACACTGAAGCTTTCTTT
CDR3 protein: CSTMGGQTLSNTEAFF
J gene: TRBJ1-1
CDR3 length: 16
V gene: TRBV29-1
clone size: .
D gene: TRBD1

CDR3 DNA: TGTGCCAGCAGCTTGGAGAGGGAACCCCCCTATAATTCACCCCTCCACTTT
CDR3 protein: CASSLEREPPYNSPLHF
J gene: TRBJ1-6
CDR3 length: 17
V gene: TRBV5-6
clone size: .
D gene: .

CDR3 DNA: TGTGCCAGTAGTATAGACGGGGGCCTAAAAGAGACCCAGTACTTC
CDR3 protein: CASSIDGGLKETQYF
J gene: TRBJ2-5
CDR3 length: 15
V gene: TRBV19
clone size: .
D gene: .

CDR3 DNA: TGCGCCAGCAGCTTGGGAAACAGGGACGAAAAACTGTTTTTT
CDR3 protein: CASSLGNRDEKLFF
J gene: TRBJ1-4
CDR3 length: 14
V gene: TRBV5-1
clone size: .
D gene: .

CDR3 DNA: TGTGCCAGCTCCCACAACGGGGGGGCAGGGGCTGAAGCTTTCTTT
CDR3 protein: CASSHNGGAGAEAFF
J gene: TRBJ1-1
CDR3 length: 15
V gene: TRBV18
clone size: .
D gene: .

CDR3 DNA: TGTGCCAGCAGTTTATGGGGCAGGGGAGGGTCAGATACGCAGTATTTT
CDR3 protein: CASSLWGRGGSDTQYF
J gene: TRBJ2-3
CDR3 length: 16
V gene: TRBV27
clone size: .
D gene: .

CDR3 DNA: TGCGCCAGCAGCCAAGATGTGAACTACGAGCAGTACTTC
CDR3 protein: CASSQDVNYEQYF
J gene: TRBJ2-7
CDR3 length: 13
V gene: TRBV4-3
clone size: .
D gene: .

CDR3 DNA: TGTGCCAGCAGGGGGGACAGGGCGAATTCACCCCTCCACTTT
CDR3 protein: CASRGDRANSPLHF
J gene: TRBJ1-6
CDR3 length: 14
V gene: TRBV11-1
clone size: .
D gene: TRBD1

CDR3 DNA: TGTGCCAGCAGCTCCCCTTTTCGAGAGACCCAGTACTTC
CDR3 protein: CASSSPFRETQYF
J gene: TRBJ2-5
CDR3 length: 13
V gene: TRBV7-2
clone size: .
D gene: .

CDR3 DNA: TGCGCCAGCTGTACCGGGACTAGCGGGGGGGCTAGTCTCGAGCAGTACTTC
CDR3 protein: CASCTGTSGGASLEQYF
J gene: TRBJ2-7
CDR3 length: 17
V gene: TRBV5-1
clone size: .
D gene: TRBD2

CDR3 DNA: TGTGCCAGCAGTACCCCTAGGGGCTCTGAAGCTTTCTTT
CDR3 protein: CASSTPRGSEAFF
J gene: TRBJ1-1
CDR3 length: 13
V gene: TRBV7-9
clone size: .
D gene: .

CDR3 DNA: TGTGCTAGCAGCCGGGTCAGGACAGATCAAGAGACCCAGTACTTC
CDR3 protein: CASSRVRTDQETQYF
J gene: TRBJ2-5
CDR3 length: 15
V gene: TRBV7-7
clone size: once
D gene: .

CDR3 DNA: TGTGCCAGCAGTTTAATGGGGGCCGGGACAGGAGTTTCCTACGAGCAGTACTTC
CDR3 protein: CASSLMGAGTGVSYEQYF
J gene: TRBJ2-7
CDR3 length: 18
V gene: TRBV28
clone size: once
D gene: TRBD1

CDR3 DNA: TGTGCCAGCAGTGATAGGGCTTTAGGGACACCAGGCTCCTACAATGAGCAGTTCTTC
CDR3 protein: CASSDRALGTPGSYNEQFF
J gene: TRBJ2-1
CDR3 length: 19
V gene: TRBV6-4
clone size: .
D gene: .

CDR3 DNA: TGTGCCAGCGCTTGGGGGGGCGGTCCGGAGACCCAGTACTTC
CDR3 protein: CASAWGGGPETQYF
J gene: TRBJ2-5
CDR3 length: 14
V gene: TRBV28
clone size: .
D gene: .

CDR3 DNA: TGCGCCAGCAGCTTGTATGGGGGCGGGAGCACAGATACGCAGTATTTT
CDR3 protein: CASSLYGGGSTDTQYF
J gene: TRBJ2-3
CDR3 length: 16
V gene: TRBV5-1
clone size: .
D gene: .

CDR3 DNA: TGTGCCAGCAGTGCGCGGGAGACTAGCGGGGGGCTCCAGTACTTC
CDR3 protein: CASSARETSGGLQYF
J gene: TRBJ2-4
CDR3 length: 15
V gene: TRBV6-1
clone size: .
D gene: TRBD2

CDR3 DNA: TGTGCCAGCTCGGGAAACACTGAAGCTTTCTTT
CDR3 protein: CASSGNTEAFF
J gene: TRBJ1-1
CDR3 length: 11
V gene: TRBV6-5
clone size: .
D gene: .

CDR3 DNA: TGTGCCAGCAGAGTGAACGAGGCTACTGAAGCTTTCTTT
CDR3 protein: CASRVNEATEAFF
J gene: TRBJ1-1
CDR3 length: 13
V gene: TRBV6-1
clone size: .
D gene: .

CDR3 DNA: TGTGCCAGCAGTTACTCGACGTCACTCCAAGAGACCCAGTACTTC
CDR3 protein: CASSYSTSLQETQYF
J gene: TRBJ2-5
CDR3 length: 15
V gene: TRBV6-5
clone size: once
D gene: .

CDR3 DNA: TGTGCCAGCAGTTACCAGGACAGGGGGCGGGGGGCTGAAGCTTTCTTT
CDR3 protein: CASSYQDRGRGAEAFF
J gene: TRBJ1-1
CDR3 length: 16
V gene: TRBV6-6
clone size: few
D gene: TRBD1

CDR3 DNA: TGCAGCGTTGTGACAGGGCCTGGAAACACCATATATTTT
CDR3 protein: CSVVTGPGNTIYF
J gene: TRBJ1-3
CDR3 length: 13
V gene: TRBV29-1
clone size: .
D gene: TRBD1

CDR3 DNA: TGTGCCAGCAGCCAACAGGCGAACACCGGGGAGCTGTTTTTT
CDR3 protein: CASSQQANTGELFF
J gene: TRBJ2-2
CDR3 length: 14
V gene: TRBV14
clone size: once
D gene: .

CDR3 DNA: TGTGCCAGCAGCCCCCTGAGACAGGGACTGTTCTTC
CDR3 protein: CASSPLRQGLFF
J gene: TRBJ2-1
CDR3 length: 12
V gene: TRBV14
clone size: once
D gene: .

CDR3 DNA: TGTGCCAGCAGCCGTGGGCCTCCTAATGAGCAGTTCTTC
CDR3 protein: CASSRGPPNEQFF
J gene: TRBJ2-1
CDR3 length: 13
V gene: TRBV7-9
clone size: .
D gene: .

CDR3 DNA: TGTGCCAGCAGGAGGGCCGAGGGGAACACCGGGGAGCTGTTTTTT
CDR3 protein: CASRRAEGNTGELFF
J gene: TRBJ2-2
CDR3 length: 15
V gene: TRBV6-5
clone size: once
D gene: .

CDR3 DNA: TGTGCCAGCAGTCAGGGAAACGGAAACACCATATATTTT
CDR3 protein: CASSQGNGNTIYF
J gene: TRBJ1-3
CDR3 length: 13
V gene: TRBV25-1
clone size: .
D gene: .

CDR3 DNA: TGTGCCAGCAGTGGATCGGGTCCCGAGCAGTACTTC
CDR3 protein: CASSGSGPEQYF
J gene: TRBJ2-7
CDR3 length: 12
V gene: TRBV2
clone size: once
D gene: .

CDR3 DNA: TGCGCCAGCATTCCCGGACAGGGAAGCACAGATACGCAGTATTTT
CDR3 protein: CASIPGQGSTDTQYF
J gene: TRBJ2-3
CDR3 length: 15
V gene: TRBV10-2
clone size: .
D gene: TRBD1

CDR3 DNA: TGTGCCAGCAATCCTAGGACTAGCGGGAGCACAGATACGCAGTATTTT
CDR3 protein: CASNPRTSGSTDTQYF
J gene: TRBJ2-3
CDR3 length: 16
V gene: TRBV2
clone size: .
D gene: TRBD2

CDR3 DNA: TGTGCCAGCAGTCCGGGACAGGTTAGAGGAAACCAGTACTTC
CDR3 protein: CASSPGQVRGNQYF
J gene: TRBJ2-5
CDR3 length: 14
V gene: TRBV2
clone size: .
D gene: TRBD1

CDR3 DNA: TGTGCCAGTAGACTCACCGACACCGGGGAGCTGTTTTTT
CDR3 protein: CASRLTDTGELFF
J gene: TRBJ2-2
CDR3 length: 13
V gene: TRBV19
clone size: .
D gene: .

CDR3 DNA: TGTGCCAGCAGCTTAGATTCGCGGGGGACCCGGAATGAGCAGTTCTTC
CDR3 protein: CASSLDSRGTRNEQFF
J gene: TRBJ2-1
CDR3 length: 16
V gene: TRBV7-2
clone size: .
D gene: TRBD2

CDR3 DNA: TGCAGCGTTGGACAGTTGTACCAAGAGACCCAGTACTTC
CDR3 protein: CSVGQLYQETQYF
J gene: TRBJ2-5
CDR3 length: 13
V gene: TRBV29-1
clone size: .
D gene: .

CDR3 DNA: TGCAGTGCTAGAGACGGATACAGGGGGTTCTTC
CDR3 protein: CSARDGYRGFF
J gene: TRBJ2-1
CDR3 length: 11
V gene: TRBV20-1
clone size: .
D gene: TRBD1

CDR3 DNA: TGTGCCAGCAGCTTAGATTCAGTTTTCAATGAGCAGTTCTTC
CDR3 protein: CASSLDSVFNEQFF
J gene: TRBJ2-1
CDR3 length: 14
V gene: TRBV13
clone size: .
D gene: .

CDR3 DNA: TGTGCCAGCTCACCAAACCAAGAGACCCAGTACTTC
CDR3 protein: CASSPNQETQYF
J gene: TRBJ2-5
CDR3 length: 12
V gene: TRBV18
clone size: .
D gene: .

CDR3 DNA: TGTGCCAGCAGCCAAGAGTCCGGGACTAGCCTAGCCAAAAACATTCAGTACTTC
CDR3 protein: CASSQESGTSLAKNIQYF
J gene: TRBJ2-4
CDR3 length: 18
V gene: TRBV4-2
clone size: .
D gene: TRBD2